This T cell receptor beta chain was profiled in a study of T cell repertoires in cytomegalovirus infection. Germline CDR1 reads SGHTA; CDR2 reads FQGNSA. The CDR3 extends over 15 amino acids. Trimming pared 0 bases from V and 5 bases from J, leaving 11 bases between. This clonotype was recorded many times. Its antigen remains unidentified. TCRdb re-derived calls from the reads in MiXCR, one entry per CDR3 protein. The sample records around 110,000 distinct CDR3 sequences, around 10% being singletons. Sequenced sample: PBMCs, sequenced either directly or after in vitro stimulation (not recorded which). This sequence joins TRBV7-2 and TRBJ1-3; D gene ambiguous. The clonotype originates from a human donor in good health (CMV status not recorded). Some clones in this sample may be carry-over from other donors' samples. CDR3 sequence: CASSLAWHSRNTIYF. In DNA form, the CDR3 reads TGTGCCAGCAGCTTAGCGTGGCACAGCAGAAACACCATATATTTT.